These 7 T cell receptor beta chains were sequenced from one sample in a study of OX40 agonist ivuxolimab in advanced cancers. Generated by immunoSEQ multiplex PCR, the TCRdb table keeps only in-frame clones and is missing some. The data hold about 80,000 clones, with over 85% observed a single time. The sequencing used CD4+ or CD8+ T cells sorted from blood, collected in a trial of the OX40 agonist ivuxolimab. The receptor source for this set is an adult with an advanced solid tumor such as melanoma, head and neck, liver or kidney cancer.

This chain links TRBV28 with TRBJ2-3, with 7 positions matching TRBD1. Germline CDR1 reads MDHEN; CDR2 reads SYDVKM. V trimming: 2 bases; J trimming: 2 bases; junction bases outside the gene matches: 7. The CDR3 sequence is 16 residues long. The CDR3 sequence: CASSLLGTADTDTQYF. The DNA of the CDR3 is TGTGCCAGCAGTTTACTCGGGACAGCCGACACAGATACGCAGTATTTT.

The chain is built from TRBV5-8 and TRBJ1-5; the D is unclear. The CDR3 extends over 11 amino acids. Per the germline V gene, CDR1 is SGHTS and CDR2 is YDEGEE. Trimming removed 1 base at V and 6 bases at J, with 2 bases between. In DNA, the CDR3 is TGTGCCAGCAGCTTGAGTCAGCCCCAGCATTTT. This translates into CASSLSQPQHF. The full variable domain, its missing parts supplied by reference TRBV5-8 and TRBJ1-5, is EAGVTQSPTHLIKTRGQQATLRCSPISGHTSVYWYQQALGLGLQFLLWYDEGEERNRGNFPPRFSGRQFPNYSSELNVNALELEDSALYLCASSLSQPQHFGDGTRLSIL.

The gene calls are TRBV6-5 and TRBJ1-3; no clear D gene. The CDR3 is 15 residues long. Trimming removed 4 bases at V and 0 bases at J, with 10 bases between. CDR1 MNHEY and CDR2 SVGAGI come from the germline V gene. The CDR3 loop is CASSLNRFSGNTIYF. The CDR3 nucleotides read TGTGCCAGCAGTTTGAACCGCTTCTCTGGAAACACCATATATTTT.

The V gene is TRBV9, the J gene TRBJ2-2, with 11 bases matching TRBD1. CDR3 length: 16 amino acids. V shed 4 bases and J 7 bases; nucleotides not matched to a gene: 9. CDR1 SGDLS and CDR2 YYNGEE come from the germline V gene. The CDR3 region has the DNA TGTGCCAGCAGCCCCGGGGGGACAGGGGGAAGCGGGGAGCTGTTTTTT. Translated: CASSPGGTGGSGELFF.

This sequence joins TRBV11-3 and TRBJ2-5; perhaps TRBD1 as D (6 bases). Trimming left V 4 bases short and J 5 bases short, with 17 bases between. The CDR3 totals 15 residues. Germline loops: CDR1 SGHNT, CDR2 YENEEA. The CDR3 sequence is CASSYPGHQRETQYF. CDR3 in DNA: TGTGCCAGCAGCTACCCGGGACACCAAAGGGAGACCCAGTACTTC.

This chain connects TRBV6-5 to TRBJ2-3; 8 positions agree with TRBD2. Per germline, CDR1 MNHEY and CDR2 SVGAGI. The J segment lost 1 base and the V segment lost 6 bases, leaving 6 bases of the junction unmatched. This CDR3 region has 15 residues. The CDR3: CASSHRLARTDTQYF. CDR3 coding DNA: TGTGCCAGCAGCCACCGACTAGCGCGCACAGATACGCAGTATTTT.

This sequence joins TRBV19 and TRBJ2-2; 7 positions agree with TRBD2. This CDR3 spans 15 amino acids. CDR1 LNHDA and CDR2 SQIVND come from the germline V gene (reference sequence). V gave up 7 bases and J gave up 5 bases; unmatched junction bases: 10. CDR3 sequence (DNA): TGTGCCAGTAATCGGGGCGGGAGACGGACCGGGGAGCTGTTTTTT. It is translated as CASNRGGRRTGELFF.